The clone carrying this T cell receptor (beta chain) occurred a few times. Antigen specificity is unknown. The data are from a study of beta chain features in type 1 diabetes. Study-wide results and limits: Moderately but significantly shorter TCRB CDR3s were found in Type 1 diabetes patients in all four CD4+ subsets.

Investigators reverse transcribed all isolated RNA, so they sequenced expressed TCRB transcripts. Sequencing used immunoSEQ multiplex PCR; TCRdb keeps in-frame clones, though not all of them. Here the sample spans 300,000 to 350,000 clones, about a tenth being singletons. The CDR3 extends over 15 amino acids. V lost 3 bases to trimming and J lost 4 bases; unmatched junction nucleotides: 1. Germline CDR1 SGHRS, CDR2 YFSETQ. This sequence joins TRBV5-1 and TRBJ2-5, with 15 nucleotides matching TRBD2. The sample comprised central memory CD4+ T cells from blood. The clonotype originates from a man aged 25 to 40 with type 1 diabetes. The CDR3 sequence: CASSWGLAGGETQYF. Written as DNA, the CDR3 is TGCGCCAGCAGCTGGGGACTAGCGGGGGGAGAGACCCAGTACTTC.